This record concerns one T cell receptor beta chain sequence. This sample was taken from a study of CD8 T cells in Susac syndrome. RNA amounts of 0.5 to 1 ug underwent reverse transcription with random hexamers. The immunoSEQ assay covered 54 Vbeta and 13 Jbeta segments for CDR3. TCRdb called the immunoSEQ multiplex PCR reads again in MiXCR, with one record for every CDR3 protein. The profile shows 150,000 to 180,000 distinct CDR3 sequences, about 94% of them singletons. V lost 4 bases and J lost 9, with 6 bases in between. The CDR3 is 10 amino acids. The germline CDR1 and CDR2 sequences are SEHNR and FQNEAQ (reference sequence). Sequencing targeted TCR beta in blood CD8+ and CD4+ T cells. The multiple sclerosis controls, all treatment-naive patients, had relapsing-remitting disease that was stable or active. Negative isolation was applied to CD8+ and CD4+ T cells, and FACS enrichment was applied to TEMRA cells.

Sequencing was performed on CD8+ T cells from PBMCs. The TCR originated in a human donor with multiple sclerosis. The gene calls are TRBV7-9 and TRBJ2-5; no clear D gene. DNA of the CDR3: TGTGCCAGCAGCTACGGTCCCCAGTACTTC. Protein: CASSYGPQYF.